This TCR beta chain was captured in a study of cytotoxic CD8 clonotypes in ibrutinib-treated CLL. Method: immunoSEQ multiplex PCR; TCRdb's copy keeps in-frame clones and lacks some. This sample has roughly 160,000 clones, with more than 75% found just once. Germline CDR1 is MDHEN and CDR2 is SYDVKM. This CDR3 spans 14 amino acids. V was pared by 6 bases and J by 7 bases, with 18 bases between. The sequence derives from a human donor with chronic lymphocytic leukemia. This sequence joins TRBV28 and TRBJ1-2; a possible D gene is TRBD1 (6 bases). This material consisted of PBMCs, taken after 12 months of ibrutinib treatment. CDR3 DNA: TGTGCCAGCAGACCCGGACAGCCGAACGGTGGCTACACCTTC. It codes for CASRPGQPNGGYTF.